This record looks at one T cell receptor beta chain sequence and its context. As yet, its antigen is unknown. A second PCR of 7 to 11 cycles used a sample-barcoded 5' primer and a J-beta primer mix. TCRdb processed the 5' RACE reads anew with MiXCR; each CDR3 protein has one entry. The table records roughly 680,000 distinct CDR3 sequences, roughly half of them present only once. The data were obtained in a study of blood T cells in healthy people across ages. CDR1 is SGHRS, CDR2 YFSETQ, per germline. The CDR3 runs to 14 residues. Study-wide results and limits: Relative to aged donors, long-lived donors carried more naive CD4+ cells and displayed higher diversity.

The rearrangement uses TRBV5-1 and TRBJ2-3; D is unclear. The DNA end is a closer match to TRBJ1-5, so the J assignment may be wrong. This sequence originates from a woman of 80 years or more in good health. Sequenced sample: blood. The CDR3 region has the DNA TGCGCCAGCAGCTTGCGAACACCCACAGATACGCAGCATTTT. It encodes CASSLRTPTDTQHF.